These 10 T cell receptor beta chains originate from one sample sequenced in a study of cytomegalovirus exposure and HLA in healthy donors. 13 Jbeta primers and 60 Vbeta primers were used for the PCR. Clones were sequenced by immunoSEQ multiplex PCR, and TCRdb holds only the in-frame ones, with some missing. The table records about 130,000 clones, 75% of them present only once. The sample taken for sequencing was PBMCs. The receptor set was obtained from a woman aged 45-65 years in good health and CMV-seronegative.

The rearrangement uses TRBV15 and TRBJ1-1; TRBD1 is a possible D gene (6 bases). The CDR3 sequence is 13 residues long. In germline, CDR1 is LNHNV, CDR2 YYDKDF (reference sequence). V was clipped by 4 bases and J by 11 bases, with 17 bases between them. The chain's CDR3 is CATSTITGTAAFF. The CDR3 region has the DNA TGTGCCACCAGCACTATTACAGGGACCGCGGCTTTCTTT.

The DNA for the CDR3 is TGTGCCAGCAGCTGGAAAAACGGACAGGACGTCAATCAGCCCCAGCATTTT. Translating gives CASSWKNGQDVNQPQHF. The J gene is TRBJ1-5, the V gene TRBV7-2; 7 bases match TRBD1. J was trimmed by 3 bases and V by 4 bases; bases with no gene match: 12. Germline V CDR1 and CDR2: SGHTA, FQGNSA. There are 17 residues in the CDR3.

This clone has just one count. The rearrangement links TRBV19 to TRBJ2-3; the D is unclear. The CDR3 is made up of 16 amino acids. Trimming shortened V by 5 bases and J by 0 bases, and 15 bases separated the two germline ends. Germline CDR1 and CDR2: LNHDA and SQIVND (reference sequence). CDR3 in amino acids: CASSVTYQASTDTQYF. CDR3 nucleotides: TGTGCCAGTAGTGTTACCTACCAAGCCAGCACAGATACGCAGTATTTT.

In this sample, this clone turned up a few times. The chain employs TRBV6-5 and TRBJ2-7, with 7 bases that match TRBD1. The CDR3 covers 12 residues. CDR1 MNHEY and CDR2 SVGAGI come from the germline V gene. Trimming took 5 bases from V and 3 from J; bases not matched to a gene: 1. This CDR3 is CASSGDSYEQYF. In DNA form, the CDR3 reads TGTGCCAGCAGTGGGGACAGCTACGAGCAGTACTTC.

This chain links TRBV7-6 with TRBJ1-1; D unresolved. Germline loops: CDR1 SGHVS, CDR2 FNYEAQ. The V end lost 1 base, the J end lost 7 bases, and 10 bases lay between the germline ends. The CDR3 runs to 13 residues. The CDR3 reads CASSLGGGGEAFF. CDR3 in DNA: TGTGCCAGCAGCTTAGGCGGCGGAGGTGAAGCTTTCTTT.

This chain links TRBV28 with TRBJ2-3; 9 nucleotides align to TRBD1. Losses at the gene ends were 6 bases for V and 5 bases for J; bases not matched to a gene: 15. CDR3 length equals 17 residues. Germline CDR1 reads MDHEN; CDR2 reads SYDVKM. CDR3 sequence (DNA): TGTGCCAGCAGACCTACCCCCGGGACAGGGTGGGAAGATACGCAGTATTTT. This translates into CASRPTPGTGWEDTQYF.

The chain carries TRBV20-1 and TRBJ1-1, with D maybe TRBD1 (5 bases). Germline V CDR1 and CDR2: DFQATT, SNEGSKA (reference sequence). CDR3 length: 11 residues. Trimming pared 6 bases from V and 7 bases from J, leaving 12 bases between. DNA of the CDR3: TGCAGTGCCAGGCGGGGGGTTGAAGCTTTCTTT. Translated: CSARRGVEAFF.

The CDR3 loop reads CASSLALAGELFF. The CDR3 DNA reads as TGTGCCAGCAGCTTAGCGCTGGCGGGAGAGCTGTTTTTT. J is TRBJ2-2 and V is TRBV7-2, with a possible D match to TRBD2 (6 bases). In germline, CDR1 is SGHTA, CDR2 FQGNSA. This CDR3 contains 13 residues. Between the trimmed V and J ends, which lost 0 bases and 11 bases, there was a span of 10 bases.

V gene TRBV7-2 combines with J gene TRBJ2-5; 7 positions match TRBD2. The DNA end lines up better with TRBJ2-7; the J call may be wrong. This CDR3 spans 14 amino acids. Germline CDR1 reads SGHTA; CDR2 reads FQGNSA. Written as DNA, the CDR3 is TGTGCCAGCAAGAGGGCTAGCGGATCTTACGAGCAGTACTTC. It is translated as CASKRASGSYEQYF.

The chain combines TRBV11-3 with TRBJ2-7; TRBD2 agrees at 13 bases. Germline loops: CDR1 SGHNT, CDR2 YENEEA. The CDR3 length is 15 residues. The junction had 6 bases not matched to a gene; V was cut back by 4 bases and J by 6 bases. CDR3 protein: CASSSRTSGSCEQYF. The CDR3, as DNA: TGTGCCAGCAGCTCCCGGACTAGCGGGAGCTGCGAGCAGTACTTC.